One and the same sample provided the 8 T cell receptor beta chains below, sequenced in a study of blood T cell repertoires in COVID-19. Profiling relied on immunoSEQ multiplex PCR, and the TCRdb table lists in-frame clones only, not all of them. This sample has approximately 190,000 clones, with around 82% found just once. Sample: PBMCs or T cells enriched from blood (not recorded which). The receptor set was obtained from a man in his forties or fifties who had recovered from COVID-19.

The chain recombines TRBV29-1 with TRBJ2-3; 7 nucleotides agree with TRBD2. There are 13 residues in the CDR3. V shed 6 bases, J shed 1 base, and the junction held 4 bases outside the gene matches. Germline V gene data show CDR1 as SQVTM and CDR2 as ANQGSEA. The CDR3: CSVQRGGTDTQYF. The CDR3 bases are TGCAGCGTCCAGCGGGGAGGCACAGATACGCAGTATTTT.

In this sample, this clone turned up a few times. V is TRBV19 and J is TRBJ2-1; TRBD2 agrees at 13 bases. The CDR3 is 16 amino acids. After removal of 5 bases from V and 4 bases from J, the junction contained 5 bases not matched to a gene. Germline V gene lookup returns CDR1 LNHDA and CDR2 SQIVND (reference sequence). The CDR3 region is CASSQTSGGPYNEQFF. In DNA, the CDR3 is TGTGCCAGTAGTCAGACTAGCGGGGGGCCTTACAATGAGCAGTTCTTC.

In this sample, this clone turned up a few times. V usage is TRBV7-2 and J usage is TRBJ2-7, with 12 bases matching TRBD2. Germline CDR1 and CDR2: SGHTA and FQGNSA. The CDR3 consists of 15 residues. V shed 3 bases and J 5 bases; nucleotides not matched to a gene: 5. CDR3: CASSFLAGGPHEQYF. The CDR3 coding sequence is TGTGCCAGCAGCTTTCTAGCGGGGGGGCCCCACGAGCAGTACTTC.

The rearrangement joins TRBV6-5 to TRBJ1-4; no firm D call. Germline CDR1 MNHEY, CDR2 SVGAGI. V was pared by 2 bases and J by 4 bases, with 8 bases between. CDR3 length: 14 amino acids. In DNA form, the CDR3 reads TGTGCCAGCAGTTACATGGACTTTAATGAAAAACTGTTTTTT. Protein product: CASSYMDFNEKLFF.

This chain connects TRBV28 to TRBJ1-5; 8 bases are a match to TRBD1. This CDR3 is 14 amino acids long. The germline V gene encodes CDR1 MDHEN and CDR2 SYDVKM. J was trimmed by 5 bases and V by 5 bases; bases with no gene match: 5. CDR3 sequence reads: CASSETGDHQPQHF. For the CDR3, the DNA is TGTGCCAGCAGTGAGACAGGGGACCATCAGCCCCAGCATTTT. Together with reference TRBV28 and TRBJ1-5, the CDR3 gives the full variable domain: DVKVTQSSRYLVKRTGEKVFLECVQDMDHENMFWYRQDPGLGLRLIYFSYDVKMKEKGDIPEGYSVSREKKERFSLILESASTNQTSMYLCASSETGDHQPQHFGDGTRLSIL.

This chain links TRBV28 with TRBJ2-7; 7 nucleotides line up with TRBD1. Germline values: CDR1 MDHEN, CDR2 SYDVKM. V was clipped by 1 base and J by 2 bases; unmatched bases: 2. The CDR3 has 14 amino acids. The CDR3, as DNA: TGTGCCAGCAGTTTATACAGGGGTCCCTACGAGCAGTACTTC. Translated, it gives CASSLYRGPYEQYF. The entire variable domain, with the rest obtained from reference TRBV28 and TRBJ2-7, is as follows: DVKVTQSSRYLVKRTGEKVFLECVQDMDHENMFWYRQDPGLGLRLIYFSYDVKMKEKGDIPEGYSVSREKKERFSLILESASTNQTSMYLCASSLYRGPYEQYFGPGTRLTVT.

The rearrangement uses TRBV24-1 and TRBJ2-3; D not resolved. The germline CDR1 and CDR2 sequences are KGHDR and SFDVKD. The CDR3 spans 11 residues. Deletions cut 3 bases from V and 9 bases from J, with 6 bases between. CDR3: CATSDAYTQYF. The CDR3 DNA is TGTGCCACCAGTGATGCGTACACGCAGTATTTT.

The V gene is TRBV29-1, the J gene TRBJ2-3, with 15 positions matching TRBD2. With V trimmed by 5 bases and J by 4 bases, 13 bases remained unmatched. The CDR3 runs 18 residues. Per germline, CDR1 SQVTM and CDR2 ANQGSEA. The CDR3 coding sequence is TGCAGCGTTTCTGGACTAGCGGGGGGGCTAACAAGCGCAGATACGCAGTATTTT. Translation gives CSVSGLAGGLTSADTQYF.